This is a list of T cell receptor beta chains from one sample in a study of blood T cell repertoires in COVID-19. Sequenced by immunoSEQ multiplex PCR; TCRdb stores in-frame clones only, minus some. The data show about 120,000 clones, approximately 85% seen once. Sequenced sample: peripheral blood. The receptors were sampled from an elderly man with acute or convalescent COVID-19. Both conserved end residues are part of each CDR3.

TRBV7-9 CASSAIDSSLAKNIQYF
TRBV5-1 CASSLFPSGTSYEQYF
TRBV6-5 CASSYGQGVQPQHF
TRBV10-3 CAISVGGSDTEAFF
TRBV5-8 CASSSLDLSRTQHF
TRBV6-2/TRBV6-3 CASSIPSEGTSGSTPDTQYF
TRBV2 CASTESGQAGYGYTF
TRBV19 CASSFRESGTEAFF
TRBV10-3 CAISPSGTSNGELFF
TRBV6-5 CASSHQENTEAFF
TRBV10-3 CAISGAGTGGTDTQYF
TRBV27 CATQFNEKLFF
TRBV7-2 CASTGGNSNQPQHF
TRBV2 CASSKAGGRTGELFF
TRBV18 CASSPSADYGYTF
TRBV7-9 CASSLAAGKNTEAFF
TRBV6-5 CASTSGRGRNEQFF
TRBV12-3/TRBV12-4 CASIERSTDTQYF
TRBV18 CASSTETGQPQHF
TRBV18 CASSPGRGGYEQYF
TRBV11-1 CASSLGRSYEQYF
TRBV7-2 CASSLALLGQGNSPLHF
TRBV18 CASSGQGGLNNEQFF
TRBV5-1 CASSFILAGGNEQFF
TRBV7-2 CASSPWGQRDNEQYF
TRBV5-1 CASSLTETSTDTQYF
TRBV29-1 CSVVTGGTDEQYF
TRBV5-5 CASSPAQPGEWAF
TRBV4-2 CASSQVDSQVGYGYTF
TRBV28 CASNPGGFEKLFF
TRBV19 CASSISGANTGELFF
TRBV7-2 CASSHEGTPSYEQYF
TRBV4-1 CASNIGGGNEQFF
TRBV29-1 CSVLGGEDSGNTIYF
TRBV5-1 CASSLWVSGLAKNIQYF
TRBV6-6 CASSYNRDNQPQHF
TRBV6-5 CASRPGQGRAAFF
TRBV5-1 CASSLDSGNEQFF
TRBV2 CASSEYRGLGTEAFF
TRBV11-3 CASSSQGGRTEAFF
TRBV5-6 CASSPPGTDTQYF
TRBV5-1 CASTLAGYNTDTQYF
TRBV3-1/TRBV3-2 CASSQDYPGGLAGVNDNEQYF
TRBV28 CASNNRGGSPLHF